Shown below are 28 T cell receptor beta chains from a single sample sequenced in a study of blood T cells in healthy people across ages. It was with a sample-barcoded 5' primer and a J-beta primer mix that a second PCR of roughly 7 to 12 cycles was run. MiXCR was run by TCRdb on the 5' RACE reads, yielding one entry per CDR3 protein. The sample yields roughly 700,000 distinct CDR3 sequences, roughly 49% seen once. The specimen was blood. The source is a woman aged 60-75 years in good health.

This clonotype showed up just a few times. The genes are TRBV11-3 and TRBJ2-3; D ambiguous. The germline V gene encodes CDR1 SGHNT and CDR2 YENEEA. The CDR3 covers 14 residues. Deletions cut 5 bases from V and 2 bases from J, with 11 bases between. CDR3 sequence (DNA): TGTGCCAGCAGCGTGACCACCTCCACAGATACGCAGTATTTT. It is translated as CASSVTTSTDTQYF.

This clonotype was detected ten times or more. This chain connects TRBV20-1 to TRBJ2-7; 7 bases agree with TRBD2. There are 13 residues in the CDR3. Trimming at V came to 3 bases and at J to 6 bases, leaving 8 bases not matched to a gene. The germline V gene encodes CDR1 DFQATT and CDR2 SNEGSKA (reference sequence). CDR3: CSARGNLAGEQYF. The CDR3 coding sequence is TGCAGTGCTAGGGGGAATTTAGCGGGCGAGCAGTACTTC.

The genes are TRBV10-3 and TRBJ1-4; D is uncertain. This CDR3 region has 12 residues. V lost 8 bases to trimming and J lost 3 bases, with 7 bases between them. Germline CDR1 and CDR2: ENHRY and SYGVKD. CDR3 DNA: TGTGCCATCGCTGGAGCTAATGAAAAACTGTTTTTT. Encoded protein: CAIAGANEKLFF.

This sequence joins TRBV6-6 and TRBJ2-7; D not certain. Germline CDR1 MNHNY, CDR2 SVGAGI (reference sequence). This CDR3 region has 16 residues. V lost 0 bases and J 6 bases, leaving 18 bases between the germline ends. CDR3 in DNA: TGTGCCAGCAGTTACTCGAAAGGCAGTTTAACCCCCGAGCAGTACTTC. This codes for CASSYSKGSLTPEQYF.

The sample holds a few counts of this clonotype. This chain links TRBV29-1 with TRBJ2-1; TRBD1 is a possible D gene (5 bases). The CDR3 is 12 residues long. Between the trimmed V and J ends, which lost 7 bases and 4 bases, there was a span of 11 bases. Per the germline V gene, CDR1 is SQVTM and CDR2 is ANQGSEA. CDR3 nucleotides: TGCAGCGCAAACTCAGGGTACAATGAGCAGTTCTTC. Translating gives CSANSGYNEQFF.

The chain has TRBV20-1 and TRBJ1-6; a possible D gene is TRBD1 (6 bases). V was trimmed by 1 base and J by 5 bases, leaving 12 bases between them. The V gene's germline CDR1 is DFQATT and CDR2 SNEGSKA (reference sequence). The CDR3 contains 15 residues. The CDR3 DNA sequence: TGCAGTGCTAGAGGAAGACAGGTCAATAATTCACCCCTCCACTTT. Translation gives CSARGRQVNNSPLHF.

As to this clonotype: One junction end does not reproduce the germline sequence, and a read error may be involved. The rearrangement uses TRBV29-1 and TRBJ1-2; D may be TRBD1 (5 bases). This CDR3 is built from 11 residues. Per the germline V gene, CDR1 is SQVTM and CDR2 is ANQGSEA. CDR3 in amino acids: CSLGTDYSYTF. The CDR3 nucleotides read TGCAGCCTAGGGACGGACTATAGCTACACCTTC.

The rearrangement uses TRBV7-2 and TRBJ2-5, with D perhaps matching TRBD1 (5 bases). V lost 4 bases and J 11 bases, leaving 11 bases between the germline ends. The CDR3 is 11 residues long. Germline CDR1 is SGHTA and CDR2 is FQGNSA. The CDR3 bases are TGTGCCAGCAGCTATGGGCAGGGTCAGTACTTC. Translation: CASSYGQGQYF.

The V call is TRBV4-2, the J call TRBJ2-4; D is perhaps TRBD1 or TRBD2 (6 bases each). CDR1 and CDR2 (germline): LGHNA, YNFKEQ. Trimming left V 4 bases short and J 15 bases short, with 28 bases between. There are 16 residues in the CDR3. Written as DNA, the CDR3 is TGTGCCAGCAGCCGTCTTGAGGGGGGCGACTCCTACGAGCGGTACTTC. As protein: CASSRLEGGDSYERYF.

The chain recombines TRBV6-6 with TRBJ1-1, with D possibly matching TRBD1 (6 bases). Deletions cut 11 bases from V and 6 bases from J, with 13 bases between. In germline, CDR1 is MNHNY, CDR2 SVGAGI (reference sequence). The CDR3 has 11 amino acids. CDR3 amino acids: CACHRVAEAFF. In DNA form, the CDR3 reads TGTGCCTGTCACAGGGTGGCTGAAGCTTTCTTT.

CDR3 nucleotide sequence: TGTGCCAGCAGCTTGATAGCGGGGGGACCAAATGAGCAGTTCTTC. Protein sequence: CASSLIAGGPNEQFF. The chain joins TRBV5-6 to TRBJ2-1; 10 bases map to TRBD2. The junction had 5 bases not matched to a gene; V was cut back by 1 base and J by 7 bases. Per the germline V gene, CDR1 is SGHDT and CDR2 is YYEEEE. The CDR3 runs 15 residues.

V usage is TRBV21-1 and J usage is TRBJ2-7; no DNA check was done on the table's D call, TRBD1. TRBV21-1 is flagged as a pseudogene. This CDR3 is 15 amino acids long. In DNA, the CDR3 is TGTGCCAGCAGCTACGACAGGGATCACTCCTACGAGCAGTACTTC. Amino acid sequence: CASSYDRDHSYEQYF.

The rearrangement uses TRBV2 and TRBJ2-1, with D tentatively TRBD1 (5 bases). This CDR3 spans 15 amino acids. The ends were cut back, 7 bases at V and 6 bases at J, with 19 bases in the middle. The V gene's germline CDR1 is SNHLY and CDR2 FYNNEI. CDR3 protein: CASTVGRGTGNEQFF. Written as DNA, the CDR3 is TGTGCCAGCACTGTAGGTAGGGGTACGGGCAATGAGCAGTTCTTC. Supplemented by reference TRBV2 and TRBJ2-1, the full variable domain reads EPEVTQTPSHQVTQMGQEVILRCVPISNHLYFYWYRQILGQKVEFLVSFYNNEISEKSEIFDDQFSVERPDGSNFTLKIRSTKLEDSAMYFCASTVGRGTGNEQFFGPGTRLTVL.

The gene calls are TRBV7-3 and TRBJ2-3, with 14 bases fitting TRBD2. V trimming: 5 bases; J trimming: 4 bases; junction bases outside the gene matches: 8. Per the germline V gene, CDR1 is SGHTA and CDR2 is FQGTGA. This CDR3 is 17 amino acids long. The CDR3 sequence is CASSPGTSGSGPDTQYF. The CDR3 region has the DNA TGTGCCAGCAGCCCAGGGACTAGCGGGAGTGGCCCAGATACGCAGTATTTT.

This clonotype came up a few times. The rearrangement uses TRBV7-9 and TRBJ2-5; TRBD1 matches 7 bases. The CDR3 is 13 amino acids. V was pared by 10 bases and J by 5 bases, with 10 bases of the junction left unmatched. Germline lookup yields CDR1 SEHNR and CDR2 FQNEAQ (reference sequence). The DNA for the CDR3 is TGTGCCACTCGAAATACAGGGGCGGAGACCCAGTACTTC. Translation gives CATRNTGAETQYF.

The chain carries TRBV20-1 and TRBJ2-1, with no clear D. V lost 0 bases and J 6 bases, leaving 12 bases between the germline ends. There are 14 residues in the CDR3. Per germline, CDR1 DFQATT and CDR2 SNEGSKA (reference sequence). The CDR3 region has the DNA TGCAGTGCTAGAGATGAAGCTCGATCCAATGAGCAGTTCTTC. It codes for CSARDEARSNEQFF.

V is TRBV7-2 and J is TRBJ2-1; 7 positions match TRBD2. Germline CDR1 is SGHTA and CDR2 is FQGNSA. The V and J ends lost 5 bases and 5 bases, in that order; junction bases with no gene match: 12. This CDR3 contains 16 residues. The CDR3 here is CASSPRRRGGNNEQFF. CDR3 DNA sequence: TGTGCCAGCAGCCCGCGGCGTCGGGGAGGGAACAATGAGCAGTTCTTC.

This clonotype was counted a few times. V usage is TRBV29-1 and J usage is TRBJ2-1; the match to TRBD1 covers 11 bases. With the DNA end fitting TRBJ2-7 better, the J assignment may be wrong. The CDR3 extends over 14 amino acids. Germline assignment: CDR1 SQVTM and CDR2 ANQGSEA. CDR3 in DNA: TGCAGCGCCGTAACCGGACAGGGGGCCGGCGAGCAGTACTTC. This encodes CSAVTGQGAGEQYF.

As DNA, the CDR3 is TGTGCCAGCAGCCAAGGAAGAACCGCCAGAAGGGGCTACACCTTC. Translation: CASSQGRTARRGYTF. The genes are TRBV3-1 and TRBJ1-2, with no clear D. From germline, CDR1 is LGHDT and CDR2 YNNKEL (reference sequence). V lost 1 base and J 8 bases, leaving 17 bases between the germline ends. The CDR3 has 15 amino acids.

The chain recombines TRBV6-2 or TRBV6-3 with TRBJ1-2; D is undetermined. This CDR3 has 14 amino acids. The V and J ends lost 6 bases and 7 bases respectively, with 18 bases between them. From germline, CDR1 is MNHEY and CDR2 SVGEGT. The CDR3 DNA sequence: TGTGCCAGCAGGACAACACCGGGGTCGGCTGGCTACACCTTC. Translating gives CASRTTPGSAGYTF.

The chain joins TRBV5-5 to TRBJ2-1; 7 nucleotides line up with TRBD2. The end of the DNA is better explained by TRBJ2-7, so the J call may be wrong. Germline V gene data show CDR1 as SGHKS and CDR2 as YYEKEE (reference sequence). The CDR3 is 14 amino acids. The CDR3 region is CASSWGDYYNEQYF. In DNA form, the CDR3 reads TGTGCCAGCAGCTGGGGGGACTACTACAATGAGCAGTACTTC.

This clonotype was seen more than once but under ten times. The CDR3 reads CASSGLARGYEQYF. As DNA, the CDR3 is TGTGCCAGCAGTGGTCTCGCGAGGGGTTACGAGCAGTACTTC. The V gene is TRBV6-1, the J gene TRBJ2-7; D tentatively fits TRBD1 or TRBD2 (5 bases each). This CDR3 has 14 residues. The germline gives CDR1 MNHNS, CDR2 SASEGT. V was clipped by 4 bases and J by 4 bases, with 14 bases between them.

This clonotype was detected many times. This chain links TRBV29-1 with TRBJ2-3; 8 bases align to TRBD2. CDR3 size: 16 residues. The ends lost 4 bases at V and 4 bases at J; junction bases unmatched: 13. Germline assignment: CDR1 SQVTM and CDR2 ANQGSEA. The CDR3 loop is CSVVAGGRKVADTQYF. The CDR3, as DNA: TGCAGCGTTGTGGCGGGAGGAAGAAAGGTTGCAGATACGCAGTATTTT.

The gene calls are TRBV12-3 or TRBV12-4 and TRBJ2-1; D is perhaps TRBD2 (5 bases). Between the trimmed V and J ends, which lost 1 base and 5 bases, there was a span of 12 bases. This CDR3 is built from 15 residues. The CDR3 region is CASSLVAGLNNEQFF. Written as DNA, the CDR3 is TGTGCCAGCAGTTTAGTGGCGGGCCTAAACAATGAGCAGTTCTTC.

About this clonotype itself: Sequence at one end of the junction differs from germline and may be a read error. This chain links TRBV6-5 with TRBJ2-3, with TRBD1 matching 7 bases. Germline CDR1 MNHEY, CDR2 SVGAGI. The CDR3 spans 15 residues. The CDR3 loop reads CVSSYSATGTDTQYF. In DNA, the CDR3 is TGTGTCAGCAGTTACTCCGCGACAGGGACAGATACGCAGTATTTT.

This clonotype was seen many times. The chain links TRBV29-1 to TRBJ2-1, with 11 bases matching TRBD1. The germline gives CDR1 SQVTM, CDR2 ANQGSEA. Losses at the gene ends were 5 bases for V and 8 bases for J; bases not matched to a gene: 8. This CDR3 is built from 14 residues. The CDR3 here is CSVLRDRGIYEQFF. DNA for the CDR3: TGCAGCGTTCTCCGGGACAGGGGGATATATGAGCAGTTCTTC.

CDR3 amino acids: CASAYLYATSTDTQYF. The CDR3, as DNA: TGCGCCAGCGCTTACCTCTACGCCACTAGCACAGATACGCAGTATTTT. The chain employs TRBV5-1 and TRBJ2-3; D unclear. V dropped 7 bases and J dropped 0 bases, with 18 bases sitting between them. The CDR3 runs 16 residues. CDR1 SGHRS and CDR2 YFSETQ come from the germline V gene.

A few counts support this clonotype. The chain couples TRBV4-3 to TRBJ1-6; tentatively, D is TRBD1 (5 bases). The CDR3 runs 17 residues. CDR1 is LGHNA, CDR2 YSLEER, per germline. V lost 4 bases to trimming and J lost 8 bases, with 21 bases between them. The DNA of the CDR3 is TGCGCCAGCAGCCTCCAGCAAGGGGCACAAGATTATTCACCCCTCCACTTT. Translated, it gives CASSLQQGAQDYSPLHF.